This entry describes one T cell receptor beta chain. Data came from immunoSEQ multiplex PCR; TCRdb stores just in-frame clones and leaves some out. The sample has some 270,000 clones; around nine tenths are singletons. The data belong to a study of blood T cell repertoires in COVID-19. In germline, CDR1 is MNHNY, CDR2 SVGAGI (reference sequence). The ends lost 2 bases at V and 5 bases at J; junction bases unmatched: 5. The length of the CDR3 is 15 residues. The sequence was obtained from a middle-aged woman who had recovered from COVID-19. The sequencing sample was made of PBMCs or T cells enriched from blood (not recorded which). The chain uses TRBV6-6 and TRBJ2-2, with 7 nucleotides matching TRBD2. The CDR3 DNA reads TGTGCCAGCAGTTACGTAGCGGGTGAAACCGGGGAGCTGTTTTTT. Amino acids: CASSYVAGETGELFF.